This paragraph reports one T cell receptor (beta chain). The sample belongs to a study of blood T cell repertoires in COVID-19. Sequencing used immunoSEQ multiplex PCR; TCRdb keeps in-frame clones, though not all of them. In the table there are 70,000 to 100,000 clones, approximately 80% of which are singletons. The CDR3 totals 16 residues. The germline V gene encodes CDR1 LGHNA and CDR2 YSLEER. Trimming took off 0 bases at V and 2 bases at J, with 13 bases between the two ends. Sequenced material: peripheral blood. The chain links TRBV4-3 to TRBJ1-2; unclear D gene. The clonotype was recovered from an elderly woman with acute or convalescent COVID-19. CDR3 nucleotides: TGCGCCAGCAGCCAAGATTACCCCGCAGTCAACTATGGCTACACCTTC. Protein: CASSQDYPAVNYGYTF.